This T cell receptor beta chain was profiled in a study of CD8+ T cells in alopecia areata. Whole-study context: Treated patients were given 5 to 10 mg oral tofacitinib twice daily. Findings of the study overall: Affected scalp, especially in alopecia totalis/universalis, had a higher clonality than normal scalp did.

As for treatment: oral pan-JAK inhibitor, 5-10 mg twice daily. PBMCs yielded sorted CD4+ and CD8+ T cells. The authors extracted RNA and reverse transcribed it into cDNA as the sequencing template. Profiling relied on immunoSEQ multiplex PCR, and the TCRdb table lists in-frame clones only, not all of them. The sample carries 150,000 to 200,000 clones, about three fifths recorded once. Worth noting for this clone: The target antigen is unknown.

The origin of this receptor is a human donor with alopecia areata. The sample in question was CD4+ T cells sorted from blood, obtained at week 24, from a patient treated with tofacitinib.

CDR3 nucleotides: TGCAGCGCCGTGAAGGCAGGGGGGCAGGATGAGCAGTTCTTC. Its protein product is CSAVKAGGQDEQFF. The V and J genes are TRBV29-1 and TRBJ2-1, with D maybe TRBD1 (7 bases). CDR1 and CDR2 (germline): SQVTM, ANQGSEA. The CDR3 extends over 14 amino acids. Trimming stripped 7 bases from V and 8 bases from J, with 21 bases between.